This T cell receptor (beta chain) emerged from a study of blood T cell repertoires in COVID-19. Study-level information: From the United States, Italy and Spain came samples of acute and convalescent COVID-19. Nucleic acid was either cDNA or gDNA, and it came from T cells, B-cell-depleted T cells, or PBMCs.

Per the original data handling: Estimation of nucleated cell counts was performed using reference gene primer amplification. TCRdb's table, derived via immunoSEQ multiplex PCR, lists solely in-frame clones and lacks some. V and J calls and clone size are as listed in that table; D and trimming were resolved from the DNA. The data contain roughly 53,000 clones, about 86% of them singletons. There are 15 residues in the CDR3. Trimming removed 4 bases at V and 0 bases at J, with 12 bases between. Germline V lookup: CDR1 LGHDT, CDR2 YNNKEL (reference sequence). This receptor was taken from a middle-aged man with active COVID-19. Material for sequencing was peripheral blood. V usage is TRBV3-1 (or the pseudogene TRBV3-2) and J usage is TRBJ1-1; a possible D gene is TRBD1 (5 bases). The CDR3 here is CASSRGGSLNTEAFF. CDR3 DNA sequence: TGTGCCAGCAGCCGGGGGGGATCGTTGAACACTGAAGCTTTCTTT.